This T cell receptor (beta chain) was identified in a study of beta chain features in type 1 diabetes. Investigators reverse transcribed all isolated RNA, so they sequenced expressed TCRB transcripts. Using immunoSEQ multiplex PCR, the repertoire was profiled, and TCRdb retains in-frame clones only, with some absent. The table lists some 330,000 clones, about 11% of them singletons. This clone has a handful of counts. This clonotype was obtained from a woman between 25 and 40 years old in good health. The sequencing sample was made of naive CD4+ T cells from blood.

Here the CDR3 DNA reads TGCAGCGCCGACGGACAGGAAGACACGTATGGCTACACCTTC. This translates into CSADGQEDTYGYTF. V usage is TRBV29-1 and J usage is TRBJ1-2, with TRBD1 identical over 7 bases. The CDR3 runs 14 residues. V was pared by 7 bases and J by 5 bases, with 13 bases of the junction left unmatched. The V gene's germline CDR1 is SQVTM and CDR2 ANQGSEA.